In this sample, the clone carrying this T cell receptor (beta chain) turned up many times. As yet, its antigen is unknown. This entry is derived from a study of T cells in Graves' hyperthyroidism and ophthalmopathy. From germline, CDR1 is MNHNS and CDR2 SASEGT. The CDR3 sequence is 14 residues long. V shed 6 bases and J 2 bases; nucleotides not matched to a gene: 4. Patients affected by ophthalmopathy presented a Clinical Activity Score of at least 3, a NOSPECS grade of at least 4, and disease duration below 3 months. Clinicians diagnosed patients from clinical symptoms, serum thyroxine and TRAb, thyroid ultrasound and orbital computed tomography. PBMCs were collected from an approximately 10 ml volume of fresh peripheral blood. TCR beta CDR3 region amplification was performed from RNA transcripts. First-round RT-PCR of the TCR CDR3 relied on the HTBI primer set. TCRdb re-called the multiplex PCR reads through MiXCR, storing one row per CDR3 protein. The table records around 300,000 distinct CDR3 sequences, about 19% of them present only once.

Study conclusions and caveats: Blood also contained most expanded thyroid clonotypes above 0.001.

This clonotype originated in a man in his forties or fifties with Graves' ophthalmopathy. The specimen sequenced was blood. The chain carries TRBV6-1 and TRBJ1-2; 9 bases match TRBD1. As DNA, the CDR3 is TGTGCCAGCAGAGAAACAGGGGGCAACTATGGCTACACCTTC. As protein: CASRETGGNYGYTF.